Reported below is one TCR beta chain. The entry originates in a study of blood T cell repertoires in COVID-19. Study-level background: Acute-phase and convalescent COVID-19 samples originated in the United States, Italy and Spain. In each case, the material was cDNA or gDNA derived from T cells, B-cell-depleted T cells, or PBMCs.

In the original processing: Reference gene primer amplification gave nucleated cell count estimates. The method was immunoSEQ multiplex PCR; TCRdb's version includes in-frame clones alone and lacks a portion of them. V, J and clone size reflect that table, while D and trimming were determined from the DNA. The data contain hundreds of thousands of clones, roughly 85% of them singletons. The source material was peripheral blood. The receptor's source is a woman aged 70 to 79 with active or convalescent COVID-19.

DNA of the CDR3: TGTGCCAGCAGTTACACGGGGAACCGCTACGAGCAGTACTTC. As protein: CASSYTGNRYEQYF. The chain has TRBV6-6 and TRBJ2-7; a weak D match, TRBD2 (5 bases). The V end was cut by 2 bases, the J end by 3 bases, with 11 bases between. CDR3 length: 14 residues. The germline V gene encodes CDR1 MNHNY and CDR2 SVGAGI (reference sequence).